The 27 T cell receptor beta chains below come from one sample, sequenced in a study of blood T cell repertoires in COVID-19. Profiling relied on immunoSEQ multiplex PCR, and the TCRdb table lists in-frame clones only, not all of them. This sample carries just over 150,000 clones, roughly four fifths of them seen once, and the ten largest clones take about 20%. Sample: peripheral blood. These receptors were collected from a woman older than 75 with acute or convalescent COVID-19.

The genes are TRBV6-5 and TRBJ2-7; D remains unclear. In germline, CDR1 is MNHEY, CDR2 SVGAGI. The CDR3 loop spans 14 amino acids. Trimming took 0 bases from V and 8 from J, leaving 14 bases between them. For the CDR3, the DNA is TGTGCCAGCAGTTACTCAGAAGCCCTGGGCCAGCAGTACTTC. Translation: CASSYSEALGQQYF.

V and J are TRBV30 and TRBJ1-1; 10 positions match TRBD1. The V gene end was trimmed by 1 base and the J gene end by 1 base; junction bases not matched to a gene: 3. This CDR3 contains 15 residues. Germline CDR1 is GTSNPN and CDR2 is SVGIG (reference sequence). This chain's CDR3 is CAWSGQGAPNTEAFF. DNA of the CDR3: TGTGCCTGGAGTGGACAGGGGGCCCCGAACACTGAAGCTTTCTTT.

The rearrangement joins TRBV10-3 to TRBJ1-4; D remains unclear. This CDR3 spans 13 amino acids. Between the trimmed V and J ends, which lost 7 bases and 7 bases, there was a span of 13 bases. The germline V gene encodes CDR1 ENHRY and CDR2 SYGVKD. The CDR3 protein is CAINRGVGEKLFF. The CDR3 DNA follows: TGTGCCATCAATCGGGGTGTTGGTGAAAAACTGTTTTTT.

The chain links TRBV2 to TRBJ2-1; TRBD2 aligns across 9 bases. V lost 5 bases and J lost 7; bases outside the gene matches: 12. The CDR3 is 16 residues long. Germline V lookup: CDR1 SNHLY, CDR2 FYNNEI. The CDR3: CASSRLAAKLWNEQFF. CDR3 DNA sequence: TGTGCCAGCAGTAGACTAGCGGCCAAACTATGGAATGAGCAGTTCTTC.

This chain links TRBV5-6 with TRBJ1-2; possibly TRBD1 for D (6 bases). This CDR3 contains 15 residues. Germline CDR1 SGHDT, CDR2 YYEEEE. The germline V and J ends were trimmed by 1 base and 4 bases, with 14 bases remaining between them. The CDR3 DNA sequence: TGTGCCAGCAGCTTGTTCAGGGGCGCAGTCTATGGCTACACCTTC. Its translation is CASSLFRGAVYGYTF.

The chain couples TRBV7-9 to TRBJ1-2, with 10 bases lining up with TRBD1. Per germline, CDR1 SEHNR and CDR2 FQNEAQ (reference sequence). The CDR3 runs to 17 residues. J lost 6 bases, V lost 2 bases, and 12 bases had no gene match. CDR3 sequence (DNA): TGTGCCAGCAGCTTATCCGGGACAGGGGTAAGACGGCATGGCTACACCTTC. Translating it yields CASSLSGTGVRRHGYTF.

V usage is TRBV7-2 and J usage is TRBJ2-1; 15 bases agree with TRBD2. The germline V gene has CDR1 SGHTA and CDR2 FQGNSA. The V gene end was trimmed by 5 bases and the J gene end by 10 bases; junction bases not matched to a gene: 3. The CDR3 is 14 amino acids. The CDR3 reads CASSLGLAGGEQFF. In DNA form, the CDR3 reads TGTGCCAGCAGCCTGGGACTAGCGGGAGGCGAGCAGTTCTTC.

The chain's CDR3 is CASSYWGFWDRSFYEQYF. The CDR3 DNA is TGTGCCAGCAGCTATTGGGGATTTTGGGACAGGTCGTTCTACGAGCAGTACTTC. The V gene is TRBV5-6, the J gene TRBJ2-7; 8 nucleotides line up with TRBD1. Trimming removed 3 bases from V and 3 bases from J; junction bases left unmatched: 17. The CDR3 runs to 18 residues. Looked up from germline, CDR1 is SGHDT and CDR2 is YYEEEE.

The table lists this clone with a few counts. The chain links TRBV5-6 to TRBJ2-3; tentative D call: TRBD2 (5 bases). With 2 bases removed from V and 3 bases from J, the gap between germline ends came to 10 bases. In germline, CDR1 is SGHDT, CDR2 YYEEEE. The CDR3 consists of 14 residues. Here the CDR3 reads CASSFVGVTDTQYF. The CDR3 nucleotides read TGTGCCAGCAGCTTCGTGGGAGTTACAGATACGCAGTATTTT.

This rearrangement joins TRBV5-4 to TRBJ2-2, with 10 bases fitting TRBD2. V trimming: 3 bases; J trimming: 4 bases; junction bases outside the gene matches: 6. This CDR3 is built from 16 residues. CDR1 is SGHNT and CDR2 is YYREEE in the germline V gene (reference sequence). The CDR3 bases are TGTGCCAGCAGCTCCATAGCGGGAGGTAGCACCGGGGAGCTGTTTTTT. Amino acid sequence: CASSSIAGGSTGELFF.

The CDR3 region has the DNA TGTGCCAGCAGCACAACGGGACAAACCTACGAGCAGTACTTC. Its translation is CASSTTGQTYEQYF. V gene TRBV7-9 combines with J gene TRBJ2-7, with D tentatively TRBD1 (6 bases). CDR1 and CDR2 (germline): SEHNR, FQNEAQ (reference sequence). Trimming left V 5 bases short and J 2 bases short, with 13 bases between. The CDR3 loop spans 14 amino acids.

The J gene is TRBJ1-1, the V gene TRBV7-9; no clear D. The ends were cut back, 0 bases at V and 2 bases at J, with 7 bases in the middle. Germline V gives CDR1 SEHNR, CDR2 FQNEAQ (reference sequence). The CDR3 is 14 amino acids. The CDR3 DNA reads TGTGCCAGCAGCTTAGCACGGGGAAACACTGAAGCTTTCTTT. Translation: CASSLARGNTEAFF. Combining the CDR3 with reference TRBV7-9 and TRBJ1-1 gives the whole variable domain DTGVSQNPRHKITKRGQNVTFRCDPISEHNRLYWYRQTLGQGPEFLTYFQNEAQLEKSRLLSDRFSAERPKGSFSTLEIQRTEQGDSAMYLCASSLARGNTEAFFGQGTRLTVV.

The rearrangement uses TRBV5-1 and TRBJ1-5, with D unresolved. The germline gives CDR1 SGHRS, CDR2 YFSETQ. V was cut by 4 bases and J by 3 bases, with 11 bases left in between. This CDR3 contains 14 residues. As DNA, the CDR3 is TGCGCCAGCAGCCTGGACGGTTTCAATCAGCCCCAGCATTTT. It specifies CASSLDGFNQPQHF. The full variable domain, in which reference TRBV5-1 and TRBJ1-5 provide the parts outside the CDR3, is KAGVTQTPRYLIKTRGQQVTLSCSPISGHRSVSWYQQTPGQGLQFLFEYFSETQRNKGNFPGRFSGRQFSNSRSEMNVSTLELGDSALYLCASSLDGFNQPQHFGDGTRLSIL.

The rearrangement uses TRBV5-1 and TRBJ1-4; possible D gene TRBD1, 5 bases. CDR3 length equals 16 residues. Trimming pared 3 bases from V and 0 bases from J, leaving 12 bases between. Germline-derived CDR1 and CDR2 are SGHRS and YFSETQ. The CDR3 protein is CASSSGGRSTNEKLFF. Written as DNA, the CDR3 is TGCGCCAGCAGCTCCGGGGGACGGTCAACTAATGAAAAACTGTTTTTT.

The V gene is TRBV5-1, the J gene TRBJ1-4; 7 bases are a match to TRBD1. This CDR3 contains 16 residues. CDR1 is SGHRS and CDR2 is YFSETQ in the germline V gene. With 4 bases clipped from V and 0 bases from J, the junction kept 6 bases outside the gene matches. Written as DNA, the CDR3 is TGCGCCAGCAGCCCCATAACAGGGGCAACTAATGAAAAACTGTTTTTT. Translated, it gives CASSPITGATNEKLFF.

The genes are TRBV24-1 and TRBJ2-7, with 8 nucleotides matching TRBD1. The germline V gene encodes CDR1 KGHDR and CDR2 SFDVKD. CDR3 length equals 15 residues. V trimming: 4 bases; J trimming: 5 bases; junction bases outside the gene matches: 9. CDR3 coding DNA: TGTGCCACCAGTGACCCCCGGACAGGGAGGAACGAGCAGTACTTC. Its translation is CATSDPRTGRNEQYF.

The chain links TRBV4-1 to TRBJ2-1; D ambiguous. This CDR3 comprises 15 residues. The germline gives CDR1 MGHRA, CDR2 YSYEKL. Deletions cut 3 bases from V and 7 bases from J, with 16 bases between. CDR3 DNA: TGCGCCAGCAGCCATCCAGCGTCGAAGAGGAATGAGCAGTTCTTC. Protein sequence: CASSHPASKRNEQFF.

CDR3: CASSPGLGRLETQYF. The DNA for the CDR3 is TGTGCCAGCAGTCCCGGACTAGGGAGGTTAGAGACCCAGTACTTC. The rearrangement joins TRBV5-4 to TRBJ2-5; 7 bases map to TRBD2. Germline-derived CDR1 and CDR2 are SGHNT and YYREEE (reference sequence). The CDR3 loop spans 15 amino acids. V was clipped by 5 bases and J by 4 bases; unmatched bases: 11. Full variable domain (outside the CDR3, taken from reference TRBV5-4 and TRBJ2-5): ETGVTQSPTHLIKTRGQQVTLRCSSQSGHNTVSWYQQALGQGPQFIFQYYREEENGRGNFPPRFSGLQFPNYSSELNVNALELDDSALYLCASSPGLGRLETQYFGPGTRLLVL.

In this sample, this clone turned up a few times. The rearrangement uses TRBV10-3 and TRBJ2-3; 7 nucleotides agree with TRBD2. The trim removed 10 bases at V and 2 bases at J, leaving 12 bases unmatched. The CDR3 runs to 15 residues. Germline V gene sequence: CDR1 ENHRY, CDR2 SYGVKD. The chain's CDR3 is CASDIGEGNTDTQYF. CDR3 DNA: TGTGCCAGCGATATAGGGGAGGGCAACACAGATACGCAGTATTTT.

The genes are TRBV11-1 and TRBJ2-7; 7 positions agree with TRBD1. The CDR3 consists of 15 residues. V lost 5 bases to trimming and J lost 0 bases; unmatched junction nucleotides: 7. The germline V gene has CDR1 SGHAT and CDR2 FQDESV (reference sequence). Here the CDR3 reads CASSLRDSRSYEQYF. For the CDR3, the DNA is TGTGCCAGCAGCCTCCGGGACAGTCGCTCCTACGAGCAGTACTTC. The full variable domain, completed using reference TRBV11-1 and TRBJ2-7, is EAEVAQSPRYKITEKSQAVAFWCDPISGHATLYWYRQILGQGPELLVQFQDESVVDDSQLPKDRFSAERLKGVDSTLKIQPAELGDSAMYLCASSLRDSRSYEQYFGPGTRLTVT.

The chain is built from TRBV30 and TRBJ1-2; unclear D gene. The CDR3 totals 13 residues. The ends were cut back, 5 bases at V and 0 bases at J, with 10 bases in the middle. Germline lookup yields CDR1 GTSNPN and CDR2 SVGIG (reference sequence). This chain's CDR3 is CAWGRKSNYGYTF. CDR3 DNA sequence: TGTGCCTGGGGCAGGAAATCTAACTATGGCTACACCTTC. The full variable domain, its missing parts supplied by reference TRBV30 and TRBJ1-2, is SQTIHQWPATLVQPVGSPLSLECTVEGTSNPNLYWYRQAAGRGLQLLFYSVGIGQISSEVPQNLSASRPQDRQFILSSKKLLLSDSGFYLCAWGRKSNYGYTFGSGTRLTVV.

This rearrangement joins TRBV30 to TRBJ2-2; maybe TRBD2 (6 bases). V was pared by 3 bases and J by 8 bases, with 16 bases between. Germline V gene data show CDR1 as GTSNPN and CDR2 as SVGIG (reference sequence). This CDR3 has 14 amino acids. CDR3 sequence (DNA): TGTGCCTGGAGCCTCGGGACCGCGGGGGGGGAGCTGTTTTTT. This sequence encodes CAWSLGTAGGELFF.

DNA of the CDR3: TGTGCCAGCAGCGTAGGGGCAGTAGACAATCAGCCCCAGCATTTT. This sequence encodes CASSVGAVDNQPQHF. This chain connects TRBV9 to TRBJ1-5; D unresolved. This CDR3 contains 15 residues. Per the germline V gene, CDR1 is SGDLS and CDR2 is YYNGEE. The V end was cut by 0 bases, the J end by 3 bases, with 10 bases between.

In this sample, this clone turned up a few times. This rearrangement joins TRBV10-1 to TRBJ1-1; perhaps TRBD1 as D (6 bases). V lost 8 bases and J 0 bases, leaving 16 bases between the germline ends. The CDR3 is 15 residues long. Looked up from germline, CDR1 is WNHNN and CDR2 is SYGVQD (reference sequence). This CDR3 reads CASSQWGGLNTEAFF. CDR3 nucleotides: TGCGCCAGCTCTCAATGGGGGGGGCTGAACACTGAAGCTTTCTTT.

The V gene is TRBV7-6, the J gene TRBJ2-2, with 12 nucleotides matching TRBD2. V shed 0 bases, J shed 6 bases, and the junction held 11 bases outside the gene matches. Germline V lookup: CDR1 SGHVS, CDR2 FNYEAQ. CDR3 length equals 19 residues. Here the CDR3 reads CASSLAAASGRAAAGELFF. For the CDR3, the DNA is TGTGCCAGCAGCTTAGCGGCGGCTAGCGGGAGGGCCGCGGCCGGGGAGCTGTTTTTT.

The chain recombines TRBV30 with TRBJ1-4; D unclear. The CDR3 runs to 12 residues. The ends were cut back, 5 bases at V and 4 bases at J, with 8 bases in the middle. Germline lookup yields CDR1 GTSNPN and CDR2 SVGIG (reference sequence). The CDR3 DNA is TGTGCCTGGGGAACTTTTAATGAAAAACTGTTTTTT. Residues: CAWGTFNEKLFF.

V is TRBV3-1 (or the pseudogene TRBV3-2) and J is TRBJ2-5, with D maybe TRBD2 (5 bases). The germline V and J ends were trimmed by 0 bases and 5 bases, with 13 bases remaining between them. The germline V gene encodes CDR1 LGHDT and CDR2 YNNKEL (reference sequence). The CDR3 loop spans 15 amino acids. CDR3 loop: CASSQDHSRRETQYF. The CDR3 DNA is TGTGCCAGCAGCCAAGATCACAGCCGGAGGGAGACCCAGTACTTC.